These T cell receptor beta chains were read from a single sample in a study of T cell responses to AZD1222 COVID-19 vaccine. Produced via immunoSEQ multiplex PCR; TCRdb's table is partial and in-frame only. The data contain some 150,000 clones, approximately 91% of them singletons. Sequencing was performed on peripheral blood, taken 28 days after the second AZD1222 dose. These receptors came from an adult who received the AZD1222 COVID-19 vaccine. CDR3s leave out the opening cysteine and the closing phenylalanine or tryptophan. The order of the fields is CDR3 length, clone size, V gene, CDR3 protein. Only some rows state a clone size, as once, few, many or a class for expanded clones.

9 | - | TRBV12-3/TRBV12-4 | ASSLTNEQF
12 | - | TRBV9 | ASSPGGLNEKLF
17 | - | TRBV15 | ATSRDLIPDHRGVNEQY
17 | - | TRBV3-1/TRBV3-2 | ASSQESRGAGANTGELF
10 | few | TRBV7-8 | ASSSQGYGYT
15 | - | TRBV7-9 | ASSPTQGQSSYNEQF
12 | once | TRBV28 | ASSSGQGDQPQH
11 | - | TRBV19 | ASSIFLNTEAF
10 | - | TRBV19 | ATEHLLYGYT
14 | once | TRBV7-3 | ASSLRGDRGTGELF
17 | - | TRBV30 | AWSRAPRTRYSGANVLT
14 | few | TRBV4-1 | ASSQGRGGENTEAF
11 | - | TRBV4-1 | ASSQFVGEKLF
12 | - | TRBV9 | ASSVDVAQETQY
11 | - | TRBV27 | ASSLSAGEKLF
14 | - | TRBV7-9 | ASSSAGTRGNQPQH
12 | - | TRBV27 | ASSSTRAGNTIY
12 | once | TRBV5-5 | ASTRSGMNTEAF
14 | - | TRBV9 | ASSGVAGSTNEKLF
12 | few | TRBV5-4 | ASSLGQAGGGYT
14 | - | TRBV5-1 | ASSSGQTQLNTEAF
16 | - | TRBV2 | ASSEAGTSGGNTGELF
11 | - | TRBV19 | ASSMWVRAEQY
11 | - | TRBV6-1 | ASSENRRYEQY
14 | - | TRBV5-1 | ASSPRTERMNTEAF
13 | - | TRBV19 | ASSEGRRRDNEQF
11 | - | TRBV11-3 | ASSLERSTEAF
13 | - | TRBV29-1 | SVLTQRGTNEKLF
12 | - | TRBV5-1 | ASSRTGGKTEAF
11 | - | TRBV24-1 | ATSDSGTTEQF
12 | once | TRBV3-1/TRBV3-2 | ASSATSGNQPQH
13 | - | TRBV27 | ASSRSGEVGLGYT
14 | - | TRBV15 | ATRLLAGGSWETQY
11 | - | TRBV12-3/TRBV12-4 | ASSFVLFYEQY
9 | once | TRBV19 | ATLYGAQAF
11 | - | TRBV28 | ATRGTGVNGYT
14 | - | TRBV9 | ASSVQGRGTQETQY
13 | once | TRBV14 | ASSPAGRFYNEQF
13 | once | TRBV7-9 | ASSFQGSGHTEAF